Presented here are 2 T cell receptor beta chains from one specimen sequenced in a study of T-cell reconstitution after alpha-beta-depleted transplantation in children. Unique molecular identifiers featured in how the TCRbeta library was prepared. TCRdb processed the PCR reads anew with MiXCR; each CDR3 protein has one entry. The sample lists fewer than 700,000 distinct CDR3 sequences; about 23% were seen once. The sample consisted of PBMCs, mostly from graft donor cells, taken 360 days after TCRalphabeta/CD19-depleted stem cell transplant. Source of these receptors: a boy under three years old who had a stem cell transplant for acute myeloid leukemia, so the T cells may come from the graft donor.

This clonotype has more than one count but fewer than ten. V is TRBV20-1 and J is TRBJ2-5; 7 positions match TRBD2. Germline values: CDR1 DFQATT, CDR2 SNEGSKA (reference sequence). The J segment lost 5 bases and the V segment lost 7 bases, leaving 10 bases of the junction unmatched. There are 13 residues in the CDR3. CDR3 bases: TGCAGTGTTAGGGCCTGGGAGGGGGAGACCCAGTACTTC. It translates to CSVRAWEGETQYF.

CDR3 DNA: TGCAGTGCTAGACCTCAGGGGGCCGACAATGAGCAGTTCTTC. As protein: CSARPQGADNEQFF. This sequence joins TRBV20-1 and TRBJ2-1, with 8 bases lining up with TRBD1. The V gene's germline CDR1 is DFQATT and CDR2 SNEGSKA (reference sequence). This CDR3 spans 14 amino acids. Trimming took 2 bases from V and 5 from J; bases not matched to a gene: 5.